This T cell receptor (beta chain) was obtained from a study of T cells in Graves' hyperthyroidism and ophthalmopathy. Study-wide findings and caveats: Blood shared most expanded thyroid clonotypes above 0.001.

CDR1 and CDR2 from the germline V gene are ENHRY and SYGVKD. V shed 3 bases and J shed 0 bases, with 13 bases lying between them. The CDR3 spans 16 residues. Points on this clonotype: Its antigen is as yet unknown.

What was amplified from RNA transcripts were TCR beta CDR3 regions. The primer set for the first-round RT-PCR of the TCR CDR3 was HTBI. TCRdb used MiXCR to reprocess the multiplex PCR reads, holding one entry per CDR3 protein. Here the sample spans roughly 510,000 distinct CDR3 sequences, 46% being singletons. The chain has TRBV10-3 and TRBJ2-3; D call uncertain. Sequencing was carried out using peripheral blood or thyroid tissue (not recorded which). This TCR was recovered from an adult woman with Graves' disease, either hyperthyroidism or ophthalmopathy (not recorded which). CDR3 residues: CAISDILAESTDTQYF. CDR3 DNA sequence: TGTGCCATCAGTGATATCTTGGCAGAAAGCACAGATACGCAGTATTTT.